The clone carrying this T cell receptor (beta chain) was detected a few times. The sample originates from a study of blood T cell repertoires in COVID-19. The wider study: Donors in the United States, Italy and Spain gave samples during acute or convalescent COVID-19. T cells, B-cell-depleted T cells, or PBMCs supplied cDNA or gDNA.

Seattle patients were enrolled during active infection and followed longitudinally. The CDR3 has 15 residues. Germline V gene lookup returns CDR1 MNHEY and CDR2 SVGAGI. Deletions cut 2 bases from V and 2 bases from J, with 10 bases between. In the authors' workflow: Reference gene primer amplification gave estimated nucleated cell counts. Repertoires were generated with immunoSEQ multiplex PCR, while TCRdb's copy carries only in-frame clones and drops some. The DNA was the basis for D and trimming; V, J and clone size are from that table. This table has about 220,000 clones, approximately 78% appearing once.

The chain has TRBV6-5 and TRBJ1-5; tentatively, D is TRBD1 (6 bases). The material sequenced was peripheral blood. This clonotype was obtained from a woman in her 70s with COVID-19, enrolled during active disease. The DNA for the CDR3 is TGTGCCAGCAGTTACGATCAGGGGCGCAATCAGCCCCAGCATTTT. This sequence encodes CASSYDQGRNQPQHF.